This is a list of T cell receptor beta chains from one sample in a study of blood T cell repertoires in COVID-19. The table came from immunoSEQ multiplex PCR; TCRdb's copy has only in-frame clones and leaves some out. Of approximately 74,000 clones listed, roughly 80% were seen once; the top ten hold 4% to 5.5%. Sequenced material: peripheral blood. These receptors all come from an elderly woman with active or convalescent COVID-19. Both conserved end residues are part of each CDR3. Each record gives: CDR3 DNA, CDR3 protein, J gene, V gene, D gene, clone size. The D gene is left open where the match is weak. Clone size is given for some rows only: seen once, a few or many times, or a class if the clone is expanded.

DNA: TGCGCCAGCCGATACAGGGACAGGGATGCTTCCTACGAGCAGTACTTC
CDR3: CASRYRDRDASYEQYF
J: TRBJ2-7
V: TRBV5-1
D: TRBD1
size: -

DNA: TGCGCCAGCAGCTTGTTTCTCCAAGAGACCCAGTACTTC
CDR3: CASSLFLQETQYF
J: TRBJ2-5
V: TRBV5-1
D: -
size: -

DNA: TGTGCCAGCAGCCAACGGACAGGGGGCCTCCAGGGGACCCAGTACTTC
CDR3: CASSQRTGGLQGTQYF
J: TRBJ2-5
V: TRBV7-2
D: TRBD1
size: -

DNA: TGTGCCTGGGGCCCCTCCGGGGCTAATGAAAAACTGTTTTTT
CDR3: CAWGPSGANEKLFF
J: TRBJ1-4
V: TRBV30
D: -
size: -

DNA: TGTGCCAGCACCTCGGGGAGGGGCTCCTACAATGAGCAGTTCTTC
CDR3: CASTSGRGSYNEQFF
J: TRBJ2-1
V: TRBV13
D: TRBD2
size: -

DNA: TGTGCCAGCAGCTTAGGGGGACAGCAAACCTACGAGCAGTACTTC
CDR3: CASSLGGQQTYEQYF
J: TRBJ2-7
V: TRBV7-2
D: TRBD1
size: -

DNA: TGCGCCAGCAGCGGGGGGACAGGGTCATCACCCCTCCACTTT
CDR3: CASSGGTGSSPLHF
J: TRBJ1-6
V: TRBV4-3
D: TRBD1
size: -

DNA: TGTGCCAGCAGCGAGGGACAGGGGGCTTTTGGTGAAAAACTGTTTTTT
CDR3: CASSEGQGAFGEKLFF
J: TRBJ1-4
V: TRBV7-9
D: TRBD1
size: -

DNA: TGTGCCAGCAGCTTTGGCGACAACGAGCAGTACTTC
CDR3: CASSFGDNEQYF
J: TRBJ2-7
V: TRBV11-2
D: -
size: -

DNA: TGTGCCAGCAGTACCCCTAGCGGGAACGAGCAGTACTTC
CDR3: CASSTPSGNEQYF
J: TRBJ2-7
V: TRBV12-3/TRBV12-4
D: TRBD2
size: -

DNA: TGTGCCAGTAGTATACAGGACAGGGGGGTCACAGATACGCAGTATTTT
CDR3: CASSIQDRGVTDTQYF
J: TRBJ2-3
V: TRBV19
D: TRBD1
size: -

DNA: TGCAGCAGTCATGAACAGGGTTCAAGGCCTGAAGCTTTCTTT
CDR3: CSSHEQGSRPEAFF
J: TRBJ1-1
V: TRBV29-1
D: -
size: -

DNA: TGTGCCAGCAGCTCGAATAGCGGGGGGGGAAACATTCAGTACTTC
CDR3: CASSSNSGGGNIQYF
J: TRBJ2-4
V: TRBV11-2
D: TRBD2
size: -

DNA: TGCAGTGCTAGTTTCCTTGGGGGGACCACTGAAGCTTTCTTT
CDR3: CSASFLGGTTEAFF
J: TRBJ1-1
V: TRBV20-1
D: -
size: -

DNA: TGTGCCAGCAGCATAGAGAAGTATAGCAATCAGCCCCAGCATTTT
CDR3: CASSIEKYSNQPQHF
J: TRBJ1-5
V: TRBV5-6
D: -
size: -

DNA: TGTGCCGGCAGCTTGGGAACGCGGGGGGGCACCACCGGGGAGCTGTTTTTT
CDR3: CAGSLGTRGGTTGELFF
J: TRBJ2-2
V: TRBV5-4
D: TRBD2
size: -

DNA: TGTGCCAGCAGCTTAGTTGAAGGCTGGGCATATGAGCAGTTCTTC
CDR3: CASSLVEGWAYEQFF
J: TRBJ2-1
V: TRBV11-3
D: -
size: -

DNA: TGTGCCATCCGTGCGGTTACAGGGTTCTCAGGTGAAGCTTTCTTT
CDR3: CAIRAVTGFSGEAFF
J: TRBJ1-1
V: TRBV7-9
D: -
size: few

DNA: TGTGCCAGCAGCCCCAGGACTAGCGGGGGTTACGAGCAGTACTTC
CDR3: CASSPRTSGGYEQYF
J: TRBJ2-7
V: TRBV5-5
D: TRBD2
size: -

DNA: TGCGCCAGCAGCCAAGACATACGGGGGAAGACAGGGGTCGGCGAGCAGTACTTC
CDR3: CASSQDIRGKTGVGEQYF
J: TRBJ2-7
V: TRBV4-1
D: TRBD1
size: few

DNA: TGTGCCAGCAGCGTGGTCCGGTCTGGGGCCAACGTCCTGACTTTC
CDR3: CASSVVRSGANVLTF
J: TRBJ2-6
V: TRBV11-2
D: -
size: -

DNA: TGTGCCAGCAGTACCGAGACTAGCGGGGGGCGATATACGCAGTATTTT
CDR3: CASSTETSGGRYTQYF
J: TRBJ2-3
V: TRBV28
D: TRBD2
size: -

DNA: TGTGCCAGCAGCCAAGGCAGCGGGCAGCCCCAGCATTTT
CDR3: CASSQGSGQPQHF
J: TRBJ1-5
V: TRBV3-1/TRBV3-2
D: -
size: -

DNA: TGTGCCGATGGACAGGGGGTTGGAGAGACCCAGTACTTC
CDR3: CADGQGVGETQYF
J: TRBJ2-5
V: TRBV30
D: TRBD1
size: -

DNA: TGTGCCAGCAGAACCACAGGGGGCGCAAACTATGGCTACACCTTC
CDR3: CASRTTGGANYGYTF
J: TRBJ1-2
V: TRBV5-6
D: TRBD1
size: -

DNA: TGTGCCAGCAGCGCGGACACAGGACTAAATGAAAAACTGTTTTTT
CDR3: CASSADTGLNEKLFF
J: TRBJ1-4
V: TRBV7-9
D: -
size: -

DNA: TGTGCCAGCAGCGTAGACCTAGCGGGTTACGAGCAGTACTTC
CDR3: CASSVDLAGYEQYF
J: TRBJ2-7
V: TRBV9
D: TRBD2
size: -

DNA: TGTGCCAGCAGCTCCCACCACACTAGTAACATTCAGTACTTC
CDR3: CASSSHHTSNIQYF
J: TRBJ2-4
V: TRBV7-9
D: -
size: -

DNA: TGTGCCAGCTCACCCTCTAGCGGGAGGGCCGACGAGCAGTACTTC
CDR3: CASSPSSGRADEQYF
J: TRBJ2-7
V: TRBV18
D: TRBD2
size: -

DNA: TGCAGTGCAGTACGGGATATCGAGCAGTACTTC
CDR3: CSAVRDIEQYF
J: TRBJ2-7
V: TRBV20-1
D: -
size: -

DNA: TGTGCCAGCAGCTTCCGGGACACCCCATCCTACGAGCAGTACTTC
CDR3: CASSFRDTPSYEQYF
J: TRBJ2-7
V: TRBV11-2
D: -
size: few

DNA: TGTGCCAGCAGCTCGCCGGGACAGAGGGTCATGAACACTGAAGCTTTCTTT
CDR3: CASSSPGQRVMNTEAFF
J: TRBJ1-1
V: TRBV5-4
D: TRBD1
size: -

DNA: TGCGCCAGCAACGACCAGAGGAATCAGCCCCAGCATTTT
CDR3: CASNDQRNQPQHF
J: TRBJ1-5
V: TRBV10-2
D: -
size: -

DNA: TGCAGTGCTAGAGCAGACTACAAGCAGTTCTTC
CDR3: CSARADYKQFF
J: TRBJ2-1
V: TRBV20-1
D: -
size: few

DNA: TGTGCCAGCTCACCACCGAGGGGACTAGCGGGAGATAGCACAGATACGCAGTATTTT
CDR3: CASSPPRGLAGDSTDTQYF
J: TRBJ2-3
V: TRBV18
D: TRBD2
size: -

DNA: TGTGCCAGCAGTGACTCGGGGACAGGGCTCAAGACATTT
CDR3: CASSDSGTGLKTF
J: TRBJ1-1
V: TRBV6-4
D: TRBD1
size: -

DNA: TGTGCCACCAGTTTGATCCGGGGACAGAGTTATTCACCCCTCCACTTT
CDR3: CATSLIRGQSYSPLHF
J: TRBJ1-6
V: TRBV24-1
D: TRBD1
size: -

DNA: TGTGCCACCAGTGGGGCGAACACAGATACGCAGTATTTT
CDR3: CATSGANTDTQYF
J: TRBJ2-3
V: TRBV24-1
D: -
size: -

DNA: TGTGCCAGTGCAGGGGGAACCAAAAACATTCAGTACTTC
CDR3: CASAGGTKNIQYF
J: TRBJ2-4
V: TRBV19
D: TRBD1
size: few

DNA: TGTGCCAGCAGTGACTCGGGACTAAACACCGGGGAGCTGTTTTTT
CDR3: CASSDSGLNTGELFF
J: TRBJ2-2
V: TRBV2
D: TRBD2
size: -

DNA: TGCGCCAGCAGCTTGGGGGGACTAGCGGGAGTACCCGAGCAGTACTTC
CDR3: CASSLGGLAGVPEQYF
J: TRBJ2-7
V: TRBV5-1
D: TRBD2
size: -

DNA: TGTGCCAGCAGCAGACGACAGGGCGTCGTCGGGGAGCTGTTTTTT
CDR3: CASSRRQGVVGELFF
J: TRBJ2-2
V: TRBV13
D: TRBD1
size: -

DNA: TGTGCCAGCTCACCCCGGGCGGCGGGCGGCGCCGGGGAGCTGTTTTTT
CDR3: CASSPRAAGGAGELFF
J: TRBJ2-2
V: TRBV18
D: -
size: -

DNA: TGTGCCAGCGGCTCAAATCTCGGCAGGGGAGTCTATGGCTACACCTTC
CDR3: CASGSNLGRGVYGYTF
J: TRBJ1-2
V: TRBV27
D: -
size: -

DNA: TGTGCCAGTGGAGGGGTCGGGGCCAACGTCCTGACTTTC
CDR3: CASGGVGANVLTF
J: TRBJ2-6
V: TRBV19
D: -
size: -

DNA: TGTGCCAGCAGCTTTTCGGACAGGGGGCAAGGCTACACCTTC
CDR3: CASSFSDRGQGYTF
J: TRBJ1-2
V: TRBV7-8
D: TRBD1
size: -

DNA: TGTGCCAGCAGCTTAGGGTGGGGGACTTCGGATTACGAGCAGTACTTC
CDR3: CASSLGWGTSDYEQYF
J: TRBJ2-7
V: TRBV7-8
D: -
size: few

DNA: TGTGCCAGCATCCCTTTGGTGTGGGGGCATAGGATTGGGCACAATGAGCAGTTCTTC
CDR3: CASIPLVWGHRIGHNEQFF
J: TRBJ2-1
V: TRBV9
D: -
size: -

DNA: TGTGCCAGCAGAACATGGACAGGGGGCAACTATGGCTACACCTTC
CDR3: CASRTWTGGNYGYTF
J: TRBJ1-2
V: TRBV28
D: TRBD1
size: -

DNA: TGTGCCAGCAGTAAACGGGACGAGCAGTACTTC
CDR3: CASSKRDEQYF
J: TRBJ2-7
V: TRBV6-6
D: -
size: few

DNA: TGTGCCAGCAGCTTAGGGGGGGCGTCGACTGAAGCTTTCTTT
CDR3: CASSLGGASTEAFF
J: TRBJ1-1
V: TRBV7-3
D: -
size: -

DNA: TGTGCCAGCTCACCAGGACAGGGAAATGGTTACGAGCAGTACTTC
CDR3: CASSPGQGNGYEQYF
J: TRBJ2-7
V: TRBV18
D: TRBD1
size: -

DNA: TGTGCCAGCAGCCGGGTCGGCACCGCAACTAATGAAAAACTGTTTTTT
CDR3: CASSRVGTATNEKLFF
J: TRBJ1-4
V: TRBV7-2
D: -
size: -